These T cell receptor beta chains were read from a single sample in a study of T cell responses to AZD1222 COVID-19 vaccine. Clones were sequenced by immunoSEQ multiplex PCR, and TCRdb holds only the in-frame ones, with some missing. The data contain under 200,000 clones, 88% of them singletons. Sequenced material: peripheral blood, taken 28 days after the second AZD1222 dose. These receptors all come from an adult who received the AZD1222 COVID-19 vaccine. CDR3s include the opening cysteine and the closing phenylalanine or tryptophan. The D gene is left open where the match is weak. For some rows the clone size is stated as once, few or many, or as a class when expanded; others skip it.

J gene | clone size | D gene | V gene | CDR3 protein | CDR3 DNA
TRBJ2-3 | . | . | TRBV5-1 | CASSDRRGTDTQYF | TGCGCCAGCAGCGACCGGAGGGGCACAGATACGCAGTATTTT
TRBJ1-4 | . | . | TRBV6-5 | CASTWGVHGEKLFF | TGTGCCAGCACTTGGGGGGTGCACGGTGAAAAACTGTTTTTT
TRBJ2-3 | . | . | TRBV10-3 | CAISERPGDTQYF | TGTGCCATCAGTGAAAGGCCCGGGGATACGCAGTATTTT
TRBJ1-3 | . | . | TRBV19 | CASSIPTGNSGNTIYF | TGTGCCAGTAGTATCCCCACGGGGAACTCTGGAAACACCATATATTTT
TRBJ2-2 | . | . | TRBV7-9 | CASSPFEGATGELFF | TGTGCCAGCAGCCCCTTTGAGGGCGCGACCGGGGAGCTGTTTTTT
TRBJ2-5 | . | . | TRBV27 | CASAGPRAETQYF | TGTGCCAGCGCGGGACCTAGGGCAGAGACCCAGTACTTC
TRBJ2-1 | . | TRBD2 | TRBV19 | CASSIDSAGAYNEQFF | TGTGCCAGTAGTATAGATAGTGCGGGAGCCTACAATGAGCAGTTCTTC
TRBJ2-6 | . | . | TRBV19 | CASSIRGPAGANVLTF | TGTGCCAGTAGTATTCGAGGGCCAGCCGGGGCCAACGTCCTGACTTTC
TRBJ2-3 | . | TRBD2 | TRBV30 | CALRTSGNTDTQYF | TGTGCCCTACGGACTAGCGGAAACACAGATACGCAGTATTTT
TRBJ2-5 | once | . | TRBV28 | CASSPGGSGETQYF | TGTGCCAGCAGTCCTGGGGGGAGCGGAGAGACCCAGTACTTC
TRBJ1-1 | . | . | TRBV11-2 | CASSLSSGVDTEAFF | TGTGCCAGCAGCTTAAGTTCCGGGGTTGACACTGAAGCTTTCTTT
TRBJ2-2 | . | . | TRBV7-9 | CASSLDGNTGELFF | TGTGCCAGCAGCTTGGACGGAAACACCGGGGAGCTGTTTTTT
TRBJ2-4 | . | . | TRBV18 | CASSPPNGLGSSIQYF | TGTGCCAGCTCACCACCGAACGGGCTGGGCTCGAGCATTCAGTACTTC
TRBJ2-4 | . | . | TRBV30 | CAWTIGGQVIQYF | TGTGCCTGGACCATCGGGGGGCAAGTCATTCAGTACTTC
TRBJ2-5 | . | TRBD2 | TRBV7-2 | CASSLSGRAEETQYF | TGTGCCAGCAGCCTTAGCGGGAGGGCCGAAGAGACCCAGTACTTC
TRBJ2-1 | once | TRBD2 | TRBV5-1 | CASSTAGLAGDPFF | TGCGCCAGCAGCACCGCGGGACTAGCGGGAGATCCGTTCTTC
TRBJ2-1 | . | TRBD2 | TRBV28 | CASSPSSGSYNEQFF | TGTGCCAGCAGCCCATCTAGCGGCTCCTACAATGAGCAGTTCTTC
TRBJ2-7 | . | . | TRBV9 | CASSVDGRGSGEQYF | TGTGCCAGCAGCGTAGATGGCAGGGGCTCGGGAGAGCAGTACTTC
TRBJ1-4 | once | . | TRBV6-5 | CASRSPNEKLFF | TGTGCCAGCAGGTCCCCTAATGAAAAACTGTTTTTT
TRBJ1-3 | . | TRBD1 | TRBV19 | CASRGKTGVPGNTIYF | TGTGCCAGTAGGGGCAAGACAGGGGTGCCTGGAAACACCATATATTTT
TRBJ1-5 | . | . | TRBV18 | CASSPTGAGGNQPQHF | TGTGCCAGCTCACCCACGGGGGCAGGGGGCAATCAGCCCCAGCATTTT
TRBJ1-5 | . | . | TRBV18 | CASSFRDRATQPQHF | TGTGCCAGCTCATTCCGGGACCGGGCCACTCAGCCCCAGCATTTT
TRBJ2-2 | . | TRBD1 | TRBV5-1 | CASSPTQGAHIRGNTGELFF | TGCGCCAGCAGCCCGACACAGGGGGCGCACATAAGGGGTAACACCGGGGAGCTGTTTTTT